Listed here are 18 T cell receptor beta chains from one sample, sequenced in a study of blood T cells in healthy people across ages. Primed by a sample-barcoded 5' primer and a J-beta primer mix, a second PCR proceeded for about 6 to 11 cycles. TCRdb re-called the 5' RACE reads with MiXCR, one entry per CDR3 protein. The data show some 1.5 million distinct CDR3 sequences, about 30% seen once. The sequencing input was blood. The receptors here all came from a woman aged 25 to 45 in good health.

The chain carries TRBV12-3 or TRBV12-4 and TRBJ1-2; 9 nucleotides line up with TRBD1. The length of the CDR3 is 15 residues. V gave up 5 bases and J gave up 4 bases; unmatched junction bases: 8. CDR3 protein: CASSENRGRSYGYTF. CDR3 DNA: TGTGCCAGCAGTGAAAACAGGGGGCGTAGCTATGGCTACACCTTC.

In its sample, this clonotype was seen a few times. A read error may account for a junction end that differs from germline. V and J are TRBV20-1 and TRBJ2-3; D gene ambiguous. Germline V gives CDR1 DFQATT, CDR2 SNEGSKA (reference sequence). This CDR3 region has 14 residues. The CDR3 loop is CSAYPASSTDTQYF. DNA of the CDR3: TGTAGTGCTTACCCGGCCTCCAGCACAGATACGCAGTATTTT.

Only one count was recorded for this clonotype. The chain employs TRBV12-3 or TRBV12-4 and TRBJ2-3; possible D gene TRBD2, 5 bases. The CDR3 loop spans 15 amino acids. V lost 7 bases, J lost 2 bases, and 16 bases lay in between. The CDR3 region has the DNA TGTGCCAGCACTCCCTTAGGAGGCGTCACAGATACGCAGTATTTT. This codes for CASTPLGGVTDTQYF.

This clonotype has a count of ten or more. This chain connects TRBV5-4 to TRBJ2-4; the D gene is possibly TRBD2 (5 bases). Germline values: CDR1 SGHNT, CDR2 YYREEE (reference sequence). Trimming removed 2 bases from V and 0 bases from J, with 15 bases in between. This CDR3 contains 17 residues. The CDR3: CASSLNSEARAKNIQYF. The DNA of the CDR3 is TGTGCCAGCAGCTTAAATTCGGAGGCCCGAGCCAAAAACATTCAGTACTTC. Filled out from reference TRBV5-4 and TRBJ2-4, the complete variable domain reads ETGVTQSPTHLIKTRGQQVTLRCSSQSGHNTVSWYQQALGQGPQFIFQYYREEENGRGNFPPRFSGLQFPNYSSELNVNALELDDSALYLCASSLNSEARAKNIQYFGAGTRLSVL.

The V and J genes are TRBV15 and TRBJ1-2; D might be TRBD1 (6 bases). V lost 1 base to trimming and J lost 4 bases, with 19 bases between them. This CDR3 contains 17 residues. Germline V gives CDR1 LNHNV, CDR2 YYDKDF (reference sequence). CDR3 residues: CATSRGRGATLVYGYTF. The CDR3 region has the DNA TGTGCCACCAGCAGAGGTCGGGGGGCGACGCTCGTCTATGGCTACACCTTC.

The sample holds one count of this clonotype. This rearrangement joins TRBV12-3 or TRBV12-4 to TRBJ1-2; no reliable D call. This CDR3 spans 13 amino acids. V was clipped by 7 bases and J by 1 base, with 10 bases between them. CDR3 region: CASKERYNYGYTF. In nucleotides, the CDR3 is TGTGCCAGCAAAGAACGGTATAACTATGGCTACACCTTC.

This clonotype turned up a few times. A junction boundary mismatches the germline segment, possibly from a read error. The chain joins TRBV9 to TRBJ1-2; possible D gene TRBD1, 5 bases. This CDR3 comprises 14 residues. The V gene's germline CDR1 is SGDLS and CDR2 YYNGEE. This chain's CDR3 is CASSAGGQNYGSTF. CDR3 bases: TGTGCCAGCAGCGCTGGAGGACAAAACTATGGCTCCACCTTC.

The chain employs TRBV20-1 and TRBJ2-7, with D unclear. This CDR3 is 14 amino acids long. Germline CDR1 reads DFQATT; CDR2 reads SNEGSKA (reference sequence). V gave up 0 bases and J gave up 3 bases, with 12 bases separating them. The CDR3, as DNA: TGCAGTGCTAGAGATAGTGGGCTTCTCTACGAGCAGTACTTC. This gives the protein CSARDSGLLYEQYF.

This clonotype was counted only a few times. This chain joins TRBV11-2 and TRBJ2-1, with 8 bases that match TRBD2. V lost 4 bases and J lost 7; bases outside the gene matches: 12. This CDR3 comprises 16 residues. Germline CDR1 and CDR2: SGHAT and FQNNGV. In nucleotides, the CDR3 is TGTGCCAGCAGCTCCCCGAGCGGGGGCCGGAGGAATGAGCAGTTCTTC. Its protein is CASSSPSGGRRNEQFF.

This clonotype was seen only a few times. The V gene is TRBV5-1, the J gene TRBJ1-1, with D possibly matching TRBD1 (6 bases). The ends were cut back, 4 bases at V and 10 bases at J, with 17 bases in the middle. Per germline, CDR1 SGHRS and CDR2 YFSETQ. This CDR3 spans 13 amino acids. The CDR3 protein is CASSEAEQGRAFF. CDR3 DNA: TGCGCCAGCAGCGAGGCTGAGCAGGGGAGAGCTTTCTTT.

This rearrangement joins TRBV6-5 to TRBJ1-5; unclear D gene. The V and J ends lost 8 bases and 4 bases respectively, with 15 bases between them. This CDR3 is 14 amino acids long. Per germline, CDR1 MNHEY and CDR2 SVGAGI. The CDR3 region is CASSVSVWNQPQHF. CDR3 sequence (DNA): TGTGCCAGCTCAGTTAGCGTATGGAATCAGCCCCAGCATTTT.

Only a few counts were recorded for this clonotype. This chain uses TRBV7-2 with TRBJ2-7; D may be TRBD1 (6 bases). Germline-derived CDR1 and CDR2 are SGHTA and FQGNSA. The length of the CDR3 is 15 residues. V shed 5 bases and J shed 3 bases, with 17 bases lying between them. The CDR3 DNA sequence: TGTGCCAGCAGCCGAGACAGGCATACAAGCTACGAGCAGTACTTC. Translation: CASSRDRHTSYEQYF.

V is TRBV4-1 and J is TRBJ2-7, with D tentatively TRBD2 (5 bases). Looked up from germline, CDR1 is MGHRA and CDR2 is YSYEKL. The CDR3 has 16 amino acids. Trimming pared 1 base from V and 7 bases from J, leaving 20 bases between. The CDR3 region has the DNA TGCGCCAGCAGCCAAGGTGCGGGTTCCCCCTACAATGAGCAGTACTTC. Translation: CASSQGAGSPYNEQYF.

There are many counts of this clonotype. The CDR3 DNA reads as TGTGCCATCAGGGGGGATGGGCGGGAATCGGTCGAGCAGTACTTC. As protein: CAIRGDGRESVEQYF. The V call is TRBV10-3, the J call TRBJ2-7, with D possibly TRBD2 on 6 matching bases. The length of the CDR3 is 15 residues. V was clipped by 6 bases and J by 6 bases, with 21 bases between them. CDR1 is ENHRY and CDR2 is SYGVKD in the germline V gene.

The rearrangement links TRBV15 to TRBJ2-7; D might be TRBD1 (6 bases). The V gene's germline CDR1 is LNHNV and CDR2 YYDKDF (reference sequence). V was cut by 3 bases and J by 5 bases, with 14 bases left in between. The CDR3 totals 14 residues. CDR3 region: CATSRENRADEQYF. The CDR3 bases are TGTGCCACCAGCAGGGAGAACAGGGCTGACGAGCAGTACTTC.

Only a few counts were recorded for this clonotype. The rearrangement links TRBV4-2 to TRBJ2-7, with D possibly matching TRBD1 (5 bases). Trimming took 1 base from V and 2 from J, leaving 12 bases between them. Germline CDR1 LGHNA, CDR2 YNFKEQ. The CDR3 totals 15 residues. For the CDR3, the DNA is TGTGCCAGCAGCCAAGCAGTCCAGGGTCCCTACGAGCAGTACTTC. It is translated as CASSQAVQGPYEQYF.

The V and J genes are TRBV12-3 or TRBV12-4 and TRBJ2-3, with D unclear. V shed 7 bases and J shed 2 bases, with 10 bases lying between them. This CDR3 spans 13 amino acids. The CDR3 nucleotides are TGTGCCAGCAAGCCCGAAACCACAGATACGCAGTATTTT. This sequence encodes CASKPETTDTQYF.

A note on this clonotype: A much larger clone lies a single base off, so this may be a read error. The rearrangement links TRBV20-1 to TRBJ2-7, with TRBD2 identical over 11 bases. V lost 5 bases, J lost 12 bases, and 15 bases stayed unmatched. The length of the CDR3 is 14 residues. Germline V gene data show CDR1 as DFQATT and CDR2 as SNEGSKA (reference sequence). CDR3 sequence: CSAPSGGTEETRYF. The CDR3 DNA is TGCAGTGCTCCTAGCGGGGGGACCGAAGAGACCCGGTACTTC.